One and the same sample provided the 31 T cell receptor beta chains below, sequenced in a study of blood T cell repertoires in COVID-19. Measured with immunoSEQ multiplex PCR; TCRdb has only the in-frame clones, and not every one. The sample lists some 220,000 clones, roughly 84% occurring once. Sequencing used peripheral blood. These TCRs come from a woman aged 25-40 years who had recovered from COVID-19.

The chain has TRBV19 and TRBJ2-7, with D possibly TRBD1 on 6 matching bases. The CDR3 spans 12 residues. V was trimmed by 8 bases and J by 3 bases, leaving 11 bases between them. The germline gives CDR1 LNHDA, CDR2 SQIVND (reference sequence). This CDR3 is CASGQTNYEQYF. DNA for the CDR3: TGTGCCAGTGGACAGACAAACTACGAGCAGTACTTC.

The V and J genes are TRBV6-6 and TRBJ2-5; D possibly corresponds to TRBD1 (6 bases). Germline V gives CDR1 MNHNY, CDR2 SVGAGI (reference sequence). The CDR3 loop spans 15 amino acids. The V end was cut by 5 bases, the J end by 4 bases, with 17 bases between. DNA of the CDR3: TGTGCCAGCAGTCCCCGCGGACAGTCCCGAGAGACCCAGTACTTC. Protein product: CASSPRGQSRETQYF.

The chain uses TRBV27 and TRBJ2-1, with TRBD2 matching over 7 bases. CDR1 is MNHEY and CDR2 is SMNVEV in the germline V gene (reference sequence). CDR3 length: 15 residues. J was trimmed by 9 bases and V by 5 bases; bases with no gene match: 13. CDR3 protein: CASSRGGRVVGEQFF. For the CDR3, the DNA is TGTGCCAGCAGTAGGGGAGGGAGGGTGGTCGGTGAGCAGTTCTTC.

The chain combines TRBV20-1 with TRBJ2-7; the D gene is possibly TRBD2 (7 bases). Germline loops: CDR1 DFQATT, CDR2 SNEGSKA (reference sequence). The CDR3 contains 11 residues. The CDR3 region has the DNA TGCAGAGGGGGAGGGGCCTACGAGCAGTACTTC. This encodes CRGGGAYEQYF.

The chain carries TRBV7-9 and TRBJ2-7; 9 bases align to TRBD1. Per the germline V gene, CDR1 is SEHNR and CDR2 is FQNEAQ (reference sequence). This CDR3 spans 15 amino acids. V was pared by 5 bases and J by 4 bases, with 9 bases of the junction left unmatched. CDR3 bases: TGTGCCAGCAGCCCTACGACAGGGGGGCCGTACGAGCAGTACTTC. Its protein is CASSPTTGGPYEQYF.

The CDR3 region is CASSWGLAVTDTQYF. CDR3 sequence (DNA): TGCGCCAGCAGCTGGGGACTAGCAGTCACAGATACGCAGTATTTT. The chain combines TRBV5-1 with TRBJ2-3; 9 nucleotides align to TRBD2. The CDR3 loop spans 15 amino acids. CDR1 and CDR2 from the germline V gene are SGHRS and YFSETQ. The V and J ends lost 3 bases and 2 bases, in that order; junction bases with no gene match: 4.

This clone was seen a few times. Different DNA sequences within this sample yield the same CDR3. The chain has TRBV5-1 and TRBJ2-6; D perhaps matches TRBD1 (6 bases). Trimming stripped 2 bases from V and 0 bases from J, with 6 bases between. The CDR3 spans 15 residues. Germline V gene lookup returns CDR1 SGHRS and CDR2 YFSETQ. The CDR3 coding sequence is TGCGCCAGCAGCTTACAGGGCTCTGGGGCCAACGTCCTGACTTTC. Residues: CASSLQGSGANVLTF.

The V and J genes are TRBV29-1 and TRBJ2-5; the D is unclear. The ends were cut back, 5 bases at V and 5 bases at J, with 12 bases in the middle. Germline V lookup: CDR1 SQVTM, CDR2 ANQGSEA. This CDR3 has 12 residues. The DNA for the CDR3 is TGCAGCGTTTTAACAGATGGGGAGACCCAGTACTTC. This gives the protein CSVLTDGETQYF.

The V gene is TRBV10-3, the J gene TRBJ1-2, with a possible D match to TRBD1 (6 bases). The CDR3 runs to 13 residues. Per germline, CDR1 ENHRY and CDR2 SYGVKD. The V gene lost 10 bases and the J gene lost 0 bases, with 12 bases spanning the gap. The chain's CDR3 is CATGQPPNYGYTF. CDR3 coding DNA: TGTGCCACTGGACAGCCCCCTAACTATGGCTACACCTTC.

The chain uses TRBV7-9 and TRBJ2-5, with 9 bases aligning to TRBD2. There are 18 residues in the CDR3. The trim removed 3 bases at V and 1 base at J, leaving 12 bases unmatched. In germline, CDR1 is SEHNR, CDR2 FQNEAQ (reference sequence). CDR3 nucleotides: TGTGCCAGCAGCTTTCCTAGCGGGACCTACTTGGCCCAAGAGACCCAGTACTTC. Its translation: CASSFPSGTYLAQETQYF.

J is TRBJ2-1 and V is TRBV10-3; 10 bases agree with TRBD2. Germline CDR1 ENHRY, CDR2 SYGVKD. The CDR3 covers 15 residues. The junction had 9 bases not matched to a gene; V was cut back by 6 bases and J by 7 bases. CDR3 region: CAIRLSGRASNEQFF. In DNA form, the CDR3 reads TGTGCCATCAGGCTGAGCGGGAGGGCCTCGAATGAGCAGTTCTTC.

V usage is TRBV14 and J usage is TRBJ2-7; 8 bases map to TRBD1. The CDR3 has 15 residues. Unmatched junction bases numbered 9, after V lost 6 bases and J lost 2 bases. CDR1 is SGHDN, CDR2 FVKESK, per germline. CDR3 loop: CASSRTPTGAYEQYF. CDR3 in DNA: TGTGCCAGCAGTCGAACGCCGACAGGGGCCTACGAGCAGTACTTC.

V and J are TRBV27 and TRBJ1-2; no clear D. CDR1 MNHEY and CDR2 SMNVEV come from the germline V gene (reference sequence). The V end lost 6 bases, the J end lost 2 bases, and 13 bases lay between the germline ends. The CDR3 is 14 amino acids. CDR3 in amino acids: CASSPREQNYGYTF. CDR3 bases: TGTGCCAGCAGCCCCCGGGAACAGAACTATGGCTACACCTTC.

The J gene is TRBJ2-1, the V gene TRBV28, with 7 bases matching TRBD2. V lost 4 bases and J lost 2; bases outside the gene matches: 8. The CDR3 contains 16 residues. CDR1 is MDHEN, CDR2 SYDVKM, per germline. CDR3 in amino acids: CASSSLPGLPYNEQFF. In DNA, the CDR3 is TGTGCCAGCAGTTCACTTCCGGGACTACCCTACAATGAGCAGTTCTTC.

The J gene is TRBJ2-5, the V gene TRBV7-9; 13 bases align to TRBD2. The ends lost 4 bases at V and 5 bases at J; junction bases unmatched: 4. Germline assignment: CDR1 SEHNR and CDR2 FQNEAQ (reference sequence). This CDR3 comprises 15 residues. The CDR3 reads CASSSGTSGMETQYF. Written as DNA, the CDR3 is TGTGCCAGCAGCTCCGGGACTAGCGGGATGGAGACCCAGTACTTC.

The chain recombines TRBV5-1 with TRBJ1-1; D is uncertain. With 4 bases removed from V and 4 bases from J, the gap between germline ends came to 17 bases. The CDR3 sequence is 15 residues long. Germline CDR1 reads SGHRS; CDR2 reads YFSETQ. CDR3: CASSPEAGVATEAFF. As DNA, the CDR3 is TGCGCCAGCAGCCCCGAGGCGGGAGTAGCCACTGAAGCTTTCTTT.

This clone was found once. The chain is built from TRBV30 and TRBJ1-1; D not certain. The CDR3 loop spans 12 amino acids. V shed 4 bases and J shed 5 bases, with 11 bases lying between them. The V gene's germline CDR1 is GTSNPN and CDR2 SVGIG (reference sequence). CDR3 protein: CAWTSWSTEAFF. The CDR3 DNA sequence: TGTGCCTGGACCTCATGGAGTACTGAAGCTTTCTTT.

The rearrangement joins TRBV5-1 to TRBJ1-5; D remains unclear. Trimming removed 1 base at V and 7 bases at J, with 12 bases between. The CDR3 runs 14 residues. Germline CDR1 and CDR2: SGHRS and YFSETQ. CDR3 sequence reads: CASSLSPGEQPQHF. CDR3 coding DNA: TGCGCCAGCAGCTTGAGTCCAGGCGAACAGCCCCAGCATTTT.

The chain carries TRBV19 and TRBJ2-7; 7 positions match TRBD1. CDR1 and CDR2 from the germline V gene are LNHDA and SQIVND (reference sequence). The CDR3 consists of 15 residues. V was pared by 4 bases and J by 7 bases, with 13 bases of the junction left unmatched. The CDR3 spells CASSNSRQGGEEQYF. DNA of the CDR3: TGTGCCAGTAGTAACTCGCGACAGGGCGGAGAAGAGCAGTACTTC.

This chain links TRBV28 with TRBJ2-7; TRBD2 aligns across 9 bases. The trim removed 5 bases at V and 0 bases at J, leaving 14 bases unmatched. Germline CDR1 MDHEN, CDR2 SYDVKM. The CDR3 spans 18 residues. CDR3 sequence (DNA): TGTGCCAGCAGTCCTCCGGGACTAGCCGACCTTTTCTCCTACGAGCAGTACTTC. The encoded protein is CASSPPGLADLFSYEQYF.

This sequence joins TRBV3-1 (or the pseudogene TRBV3-2) and TRBJ2-7; 12 bases align to TRBD2. This CDR3 spans 15 amino acids. With 4 bases clipped from V and 2 bases from J, the junction kept 3 bases outside the gene matches. Germline values: CDR1 LGHDT, CDR2 YNNKEL (reference sequence). The CDR3 region is CASSPLAGGAYEQYF. DNA for the CDR3: TGTGCCAGCAGCCCTCTAGCGGGAGGGGCCTACGAGCAGTACTTC.

This clone was counted many times. The chain employs TRBV28 and TRBJ2-1; 7 bases align to TRBD1. This CDR3 spans 13 amino acids. V gave up 6 bases and J gave up 9 bases; unmatched junction bases: 8. The germline gives CDR1 MDHEN, CDR2 SYDVKM. The CDR3 bases are TGTGCCAGCAGACCAGGACAGGCTGGTGAGCAGTTCTTC. Its translation is CASRPGQAGEQFF.

The gene calls are TRBV27 and TRBJ2-1; 14 positions agree with TRBD2. Unmatched junction bases numbered 13, after V lost 2 bases and J lost 1 base. This CDR3 has 21 residues. Germline V gene data show CDR1 as MNHEY and CDR2 as SMNVEV (reference sequence). In nucleotides, the CDR3 is TGTGCCAGCAGTTTACGCCCCCCGGGACTAGCGGGAGAGGGTTCCTACAATGAGCAGTTCTTC. Protein sequence: CASSLRPPGLAGEGSYNEQFF.

The chain uses TRBV29-1 and TRBJ2-3, with 7 bases that match TRBD2. This CDR3 comprises 12 residues. Germline lookup yields CDR1 SQVTM and CDR2 ANQGSEA. After removal of 5 bases from V and 3 bases from J, the junction contained 2 bases not matched to a gene. CDR3 protein: CSVPGGTDTQYF. The CDR3 DNA reads TGCAGCGTTCCGGGAGGAACAGATACGCAGTATTTT.

The CDR3 reads CASSLGAQGSGWPQHF. The CDR3 coding sequence is TGTGCCAGCTCACTTGGGGCCCAGGGGTCCGGGTGGCCCCAGCATTTT. The J gene is TRBJ1-5, the V gene TRBV18; the D gene is possibly TRBD1 (6 bases). Germline assignment: CDR1 KGHSH and CDR2 LQKENI. V lost 4 bases, J lost 9 bases, and 22 bases lay in between. CDR3 size: 16 residues.

The chain employs TRBV10-3 and TRBJ2-7, with TRBD1 identical over 7 bases. The CDR3 runs to 13 residues. The germline V gene has CDR1 ENHRY and CDR2 SYGVKD. V shed 2 bases and J 3 bases; nucleotides not matched to a gene: 1. The CDR3 protein is CAISENRGYEQYF. Written as DNA, the CDR3 is TGTGCCATCAGTGAGAACAGGGGCTACGAGCAGTACTTC.

DNA for the CDR3: TGTGCCTGGTATTCAGGGGTACAGGGCACTGAAGCTTTCTTT. Translating it yields CAWYSGVQGTEAFF. J is TRBJ1-1 and V is TRBV30; D perhaps matches TRBD1 (6 bases). This CDR3 region has 14 residues. V lost 5 bases and J lost 4, with 17 bases in between. The V gene's germline CDR1 is GTSNPN and CDR2 SVGIG (reference sequence).

This clone was detected once. This sequence joins TRBV10-3 and TRBJ2-3, with a tentative D call TRBD2 (5 bases). Germline CDR1 is ENHRY and CDR2 is SYGVKD. The CDR3 is made up of 18 amino acids. Trimming took 0 bases from V and 2 from J, leaving 18 bases between them. The CDR3 DNA is TGTGCCATCAGTGAGTCTTCGAGGGCCCCTTATAACACAGATACGCAGTATTTT. This encodes CAISESSRAPYNTDTQYF.

This sequence joins TRBV2 and TRBJ1-1, with TRBD1 matching 7 bases. Germline V gives CDR1 SNHLY, CDR2 FYNNEI. The CDR3 covers 16 residues. J lost 4 bases, V lost 1 base, and 9 bases had no gene match. The CDR3 loop reads CASSEVKGALATEAFF. The CDR3 DNA reads as TGTGCCAGCAGTGAAGTTAAGGGGGCACTTGCCACTGAAGCTTTCTTT.

The gene calls are TRBV27 and TRBJ1-2; tentative D call: TRBD1 (6 bases). CDR1 MNHEY and CDR2 SMNVEV come from the germline V gene (reference sequence). This CDR3 has 15 amino acids. V was trimmed by 5 bases and J by 3 bases, leaving 16 bases between them. The CDR3 DNA is TGTGCCAGCAGTACCGGACAGAACAGATACTATGGCTACACCTTC. Protein sequence: CASSTGQNRYYGYTF.

This clone was observed a few times. This chain links TRBV18 with TRBJ2-7, with D possibly TRBD1 on 7 matching bases. The CDR3 sequence is 15 residues long. V dropped 3 bases and J dropped 3 bases, with 15 bases sitting between them. Germline CDR1 is KGHSH and CDR2 is LQKENI. For the CDR3, the DNA is TGTGCCAGCTCACCTGCGGGACAGATGAACTACGAGCAGTACTTC. This gives the protein CASSPAGQMNYEQYF.